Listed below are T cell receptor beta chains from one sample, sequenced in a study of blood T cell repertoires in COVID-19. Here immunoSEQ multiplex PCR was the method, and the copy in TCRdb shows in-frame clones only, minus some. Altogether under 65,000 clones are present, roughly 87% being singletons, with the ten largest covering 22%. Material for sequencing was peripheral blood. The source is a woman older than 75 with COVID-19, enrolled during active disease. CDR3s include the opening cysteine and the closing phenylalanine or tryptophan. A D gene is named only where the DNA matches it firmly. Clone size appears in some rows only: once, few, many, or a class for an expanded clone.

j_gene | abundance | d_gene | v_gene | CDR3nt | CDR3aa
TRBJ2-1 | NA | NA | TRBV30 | TGTGCCTGGAGTGCTTGGGGGAGGCCCCCTGAGCAGTTCTTC | CAWSAWGRPPEQFF
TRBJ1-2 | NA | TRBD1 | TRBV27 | TGTGCCAGCAGTTTATTGACCGCCGGGACAGCCTCCCGTGGCTACACCTTC | CASSLLTAGTASRGYTF
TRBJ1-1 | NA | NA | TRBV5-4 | TGTGCCAGCAGCTCCTTATCACAGGGAAGCACTGAAGCTTTCTTT | CASSSLSQGSTEAFF
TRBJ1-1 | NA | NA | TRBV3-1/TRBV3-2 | TGTGCCAGCAGACGCTCAGGGGCTGAAGCTTTCTTT | CASRRSGAEAFF
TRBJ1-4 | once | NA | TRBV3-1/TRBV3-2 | TGTGCCAGCAGCCAAGTGGGAGCTCGCGGAAAACTGTTTTTT | CASSQVGARGKLFF
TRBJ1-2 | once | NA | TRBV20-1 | TGCAGTGCTAGTCAGCTGGGCAAAAACTATGGCTACACCTTC | CSASQLGKNYGYTF
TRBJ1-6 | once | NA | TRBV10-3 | TGTGCCATCAGTGCAGGGGTCCCCGAGTCACCCCTCCACTTT | CAISAGVPESPLHF
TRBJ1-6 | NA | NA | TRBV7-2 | TGTGCCAGCAGCTTAGAAGGGGGTGGCTCACCCCTCCACTTT | CASSLEGGGSPLHF
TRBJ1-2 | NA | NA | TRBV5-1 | TGCGCCAGCAGCTTGAATACAGATAACTATGGCTACACCTTC | CASSLNTDNYGYTF
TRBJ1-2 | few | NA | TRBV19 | TGTGCCAGTAGTATAGGTCCCGGAGGAGGCTACACCTTC | CASSIGPGGGYTF
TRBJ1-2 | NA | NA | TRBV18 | TGTGCCAGCTCATCCATCAGGGGAGAAGGCTACACCTTC | CASSSIRGEGYTF
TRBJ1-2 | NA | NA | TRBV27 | TGTGCCAGCAGTCTCACTTGGGGCGCTATGGACGGCTACACCTTC | CASSLTWGAMDGYTF
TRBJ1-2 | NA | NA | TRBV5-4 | TGTGCCAGCAGCTCTCAAGTCGCGGGGGGAGTCTATGGCTACACCTTC | CASSSQVAGGVYGYTF
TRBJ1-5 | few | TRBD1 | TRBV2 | TGTGCCAGCAGTGTGGGACAGGGGTTCAAGCCCCAGCATTTT | CASSVGQGFKPQHF
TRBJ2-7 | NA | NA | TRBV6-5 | TGTGCCAGCAGTTACCAGGGAACCTACGAGCAGTACTTC | CASSYQGTYEQYF
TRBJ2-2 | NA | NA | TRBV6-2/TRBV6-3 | TGTGCCAGCAGTTTTGAGAGCGGAGTTAACACCGGGGAGCTGTTTTTT | CASSFESGVNTGELFF
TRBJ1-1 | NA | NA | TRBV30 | TGTGCCTGGAGGACAGCGAACACTGAAGCTTTCTTT | CAWRTANTEAFF
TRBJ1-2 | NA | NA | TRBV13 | TGTGCCAGCAGCTTTAGAAGGACTTCTGGCTACACCTTC | CASSFRRTSGYTF
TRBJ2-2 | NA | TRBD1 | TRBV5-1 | TGCGCCAGCAGCTTGGACCGTGGGACAGGGGTGACCGGGGAGCTGTTTTTT | CASSLDRGTGVTGELFF
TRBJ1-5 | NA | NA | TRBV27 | TGTGCCAGCAGTTTATTTGCTGAGAACAATCAGCCCCAGCATTTT | CASSLFAENNQPQHF
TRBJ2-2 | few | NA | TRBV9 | TGTGCCAGCAGCGTAACAGGGATCACCGGGGAGCTGTTTTTT | CASSVTGITGELFF
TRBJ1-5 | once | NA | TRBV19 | TGTGCCAGTAGTTGGGGGGACAATCAGCCCCAGCATTTT | CASSWGDNQPQHF
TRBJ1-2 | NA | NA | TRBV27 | TGTGCCAGCAGTTGGACCCGTACAGGGCCCTATGGCTACACCTTC | CASSWTRTGPYGYTF
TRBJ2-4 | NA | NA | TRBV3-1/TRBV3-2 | TGTGCCAGCAGCCAGTTGAGTGGAGGTCTAGCCAAAAACATTCAGTACTTC | CASSQLSGGLAKNIQYF
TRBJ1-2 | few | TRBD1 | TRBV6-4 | TGTGCCAGCACCCGGACCCCAGACAGGGCGGATGGCTACACCTTC | CASTRTPDRADGYTF
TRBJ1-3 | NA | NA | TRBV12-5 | TGTGCTAGTGGTCCCCATTCATCTGGAAACACCATATATTTT | CASGPHSSGNTIYF
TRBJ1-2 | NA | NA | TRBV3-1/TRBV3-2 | TGTGCCAGCAGCCCCCAGGGGCTTCCAGGCGACTATGGCTACACCTTC | CASSPQGLPGDYGYTF
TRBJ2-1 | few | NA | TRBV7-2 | TGTGCCAGCAGCTTAGATCTCCTTCCCTACAATGAGCAGTTCTTC | CASSLDLLPYNEQFF
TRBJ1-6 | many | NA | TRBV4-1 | TGCGCCAGCAGCCAAGATAGCGCAAATTATTCACCCCTCCACTTT | CASSQDSANYSPLHF
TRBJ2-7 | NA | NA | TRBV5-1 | TGCCCCAAGGGAGGGGGACGGGGGCTAAACTACGAGCAGTACTTC | CPKGGGRGLNYEQYF
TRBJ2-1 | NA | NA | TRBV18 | TGTGCCAGCTCACTCCGAGCGGTGCCCTACAATGAGCAGTTCTTC | CASSLRAVPYNEQFF
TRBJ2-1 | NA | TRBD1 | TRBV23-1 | TGCGCCAGCAGTCACCACCGGACAGGGTTCGACAATGAGCAGTTCTTC | CASSHHRTGFDNEQFF
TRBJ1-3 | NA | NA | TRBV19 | TGTGCCAGTAGTACCTCCGGGCCCAGGGGCTCTGGAAACACCATATATTTT | CASSTSGPRGSGNTIYF
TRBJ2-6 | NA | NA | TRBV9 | TGTGCCAGCAACTCCCTCGGACAATCTGGGGCCAACGTCCTGACTTTC | CASNSLGQSGANVLTF
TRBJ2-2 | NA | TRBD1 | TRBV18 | TGTGCCAGCTCACCACCGGCAGGGACAGGGGATACCGGGGAGCTGTTTTTT | CASSPPAGTGDTGELFF
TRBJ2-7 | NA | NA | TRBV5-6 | TGTGCCAGCAGCTTTCAGAATACCTACGAGCAGTACTTC | CASSFQNTYEQYF
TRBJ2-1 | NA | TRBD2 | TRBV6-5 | TGTGCCAGCAGTTGGCTACTAGCGGGGGGTCACAATGAGCAGTTCTTC | CASSWLLAGGHNEQFF
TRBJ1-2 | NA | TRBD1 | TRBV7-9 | TGTGCCAGCAGCCCCCGACAGGGGTGGAGCGAGGGCTACACCTTC | CASSPRQGWSEGYTF
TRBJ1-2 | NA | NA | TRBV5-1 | TGCGCCAGCAGCTGGCGGGTTTTCAATACGGACTATGGCTACACCTTC | CASSWRVFNTDYGYTF
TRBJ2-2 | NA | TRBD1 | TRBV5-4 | TGTGCCAGCAGCCGAGACAGGGCAGAGACCGGGGAGCTGTTTTTT | CASSRDRAETGELFF
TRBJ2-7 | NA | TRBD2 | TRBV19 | TGTGCCAGTACAGCGGGACTCGGGACCTACGAGCAGTACTTC | CASTAGLGTYEQYF
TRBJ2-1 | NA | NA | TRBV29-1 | TGCAGCGTCCAAAGCCAGCCGCTCGCAGGCTCCTACAATGAGCAGTTCTTC | CSVQSQPLAGSYNEQFF
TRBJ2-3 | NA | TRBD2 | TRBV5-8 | TGTGCCAGCAGCTCAAGGACTAGCAGTAGCACAGATACGCAGTATTTT | CASSSRTSSSTDTQYF